This TCR beta chain is from a study of blood T cell repertoires in COVID-19. Overall study: Whether acute or convalescent, the COVID-19 samples came from the United States, Italy and Spain. From T cells, B-cell-depleted T cells, or PBMCs came the material, which was cDNA or gDNA.

CDR1 is SGHNT, CDR2 YYREEE, per germline (reference sequence). The CDR3 is 13 amino acids. Trimming pared 0 bases from V and 8 bases from J, leaving 9 bases between. Under the authors' procedure: Reference gene primer amplification yielded estimated nucleated cell counts. Some clones are missing from TCRdb's copy, which holds only in-frame ones; the method was immunoSEQ multiplex PCR. D and trimming come from the DNA, and the V and J calls and clone size come from that table. The table has about 190,000 clones, approximately 79% seen once. The V gene is TRBV5-4, the J gene TRBJ2-1; possible D gene TRBD1, 6 bases. This receptor was taken from a man in his fifties who had recovered from COVID-19. What was sequenced was peripheral blood. Written as DNA, the CDR3 is TGTGCCAGCAGCTTGGGTGGGGGCGATGAGCAGTTCTTC. Its protein is CASSLGGGDEQFF.